One sample yielded the 10 T cell receptor beta chains listed below, sequenced in a study of a mutant IDH1 vaccine in newly diagnosed glioma. Time point denoted: week 47, end of study. One vaccine dose held 300 ug of mutant IDH1 20-mer peptide and came with topical imiquimod. TCRdb's copy holds only in-frame clones and misses some; the assay was immunoSEQ multiplex PCR. Among 56,000 or so clones listed, approximately 80% were seen once. Their recognized antigens are unknown. Sample: PBMCs, taken from a glioma patient whose treatment included an IDH1 peptide vaccine. The receptor set was obtained from a woman between 40 and 55 years old with glioma. Some clones in this sample may be carry-over from other donors' samples.

This chain uses TRBV7-2 with TRBJ1-2; D is undetermined. The CDR3 runs 12 residues. V gave up 1 base and J gave up 7 bases, with 7 bases separating them. Per germline, CDR1 SGHTA and CDR2 FQGNSA. CDR3 coding DNA: TGTGCCAGCAGCTTAGTCGTATCTGGCTACACCTTC. It codes for CASSLVVSGYTF.

The V call is TRBV27, the J call TRBJ2-7, with TRBD1 matching 8 bases. Germline CDR1 reads MNHEY; CDR2 reads SMNVEV (reference sequence). The CDR3 totals 14 residues. Trimming removed 6 bases from V and 2 bases from J; junction bases left unmatched: 6. The CDR3 loop is CASSPGTGPYEQYF. CDR3 nucleotide sequence: TGTGCCAGCAGCCCCGGGACAGGACCCTACGAGCAGTACTTC.

The gene calls are TRBV29-1 and TRBJ1-4, with TRBD1 as a possible D gene (6 bases). Germline V gene sequence: CDR1 SQVTM, CDR2 ANQGSEA. The length of the CDR3 is 12 residues. The V and J ends lost 7 bases and 7 bases respectively, with 13 bases between them. The CDR3 bases are TGCAGCGCCGAGGGGGTTGGTGAAAAACTGTTTTTT. Translated, it gives CSAEGVGEKLFF.

This clone was detected a few times. V is TRBV7-3 and J is TRBJ1-1, with TRBD1 matching over 7 bases. The CDR3 is made up of 15 amino acids. Germline assignment: CDR1 SGHTA and CDR2 FQGTGA. Unmatched junction bases numbered 10, after V lost 4 bases and J lost 5 bases. The CDR3 loop is CASSSADRVGTEAFF. CDR3 bases: TGTGCCAGCAGCTCAGCTGACAGGGTCGGAACTGAAGCTTTCTTT.

The table lists this clone with a count of one. J is TRBJ2-5 and V is TRBV5-6; D is perhaps TRBD1 or TRBD2 (5 bases each). This CDR3 is 13 amino acids long. Trimming stripped 0 bases from V and 5 bases from J, with 8 bases between. Germline values: CDR1 SGHDT, CDR2 YYEEEE. The CDR3 spells CASSLAGLETQYF. DNA of the CDR3: TGTGCCAGCAGCTTGGCGGGGCTGGAGACCCAGTACTTC.

The chain recombines TRBV9 with TRBJ1-3; D unresolved. CDR3 length: 11 residues. Trimming cost V 7 bases and J 1 base, with 3 bases left between them. Germline assignment: CDR1 SGDLS and CDR2 YYNGEE. The CDR3 DNA sequence: TGTGCCAGCCGTTCTGGAAACACCATATATTTT. Encoded protein: CASRSGNTIYF.

The J gene is TRBJ2-1, the V gene TRBV29-1; 7 bases are shared with TRBD2. Germline-derived CDR1 and CDR2 are SQVTM and ANQGSEA. J gave up 4 bases and V 7 bases, and 4 bases lay outside the gene matches. This CDR3 spans 12 amino acids. Here the CDR3 DNA reads TGCAGCGCCCGGGGGGTATACAATGAGCAGTTCTTC. Amino acid sequence: CSARGVYNEQFF.

This clone has only one observation. The chain has TRBV5-1 and TRBJ1-1; D gene ambiguous. Trimming removed 7 bases from V and 1 base from J, with 11 bases in between. CDR1 is SGHRS and CDR2 is YFSETQ in the germline V gene. CDR3 length: 13 amino acids. The CDR3 loop is CASREGRNTEAFF. In nucleotides, the CDR3 is TGCGCCAGCCGTGAAGGACGGAACACTGAAGCTTTCTTT.

V and J are TRBV5-1 and TRBJ2-6; no clear D gene. V lost 1 base, J lost 0 bases, and 5 bases lay in between. This CDR3 is built from 15 residues. Germline V CDR1 and CDR2: SGHRS, YFSETQ. CDR3 sequence (DNA): TGCGCCAGCAGCTTGATCGGCTCTGGGGCCAACGTCCTGACTTTC. Translating gives CASSLIGSGANVLTF.

The chain links TRBV2 to TRBJ2-5; no reliable D call. The length of the CDR3 is 12 residues. V was clipped by 7 bases and J by 2 bases, with 8 bases between them. Per the germline V gene, CDR1 is SNHLY and CDR2 is FYNNEI. DNA of the CDR3: TGTGCCAGCAAGCTGGTTCAAGAGACCCAGTACTTC. Amino acids: CASKLVQETQYF.